The next 28 T cell receptor beta chains were all read from a single sample in a study of blood T cell repertoires in COVID-19. Clones were sequenced by immunoSEQ multiplex PCR, and TCRdb holds only the in-frame ones, with some missing. The sample includes a few hundred thousand clones, approximately 85% of them seen just once. The sequenced sample was peripheral blood. These TCRs come from a man aged 80 or over with acute or convalescent COVID-19.

The CDR3 spells CASTGTAVGDNQPQHF. CDR3 DNA: TGTGCCAGCACCGGGACAGCGGTTGGAGACAATCAGCCCCAGCATTTT. The chain links TRBV28 to TRBJ1-5, with TRBD1 matching over 7 bases. CDR1 is MDHEN and CDR2 is SYDVKM in the germline V gene. This CDR3 has 16 amino acids. V lost 7 bases to trimming and J lost 3 bases; unmatched junction nucleotides: 12.

The gene calls are TRBV18 and TRBJ1-2; D gene uncertain. V was clipped by 1 base and J by 8 bases, with 11 bases between them. Germline V gene lookup returns CDR1 KGHSH and CDR2 LQKENI. CDR3 length equals 13 residues. The CDR3 nucleotides read TGTGCCAGCTCACCACTACTCGCGCCCGGCTACACCTTC. Its translation is CASSPLLAPGYTF.

The chain uses TRBV28 and TRBJ2-4; unclear D gene. V was clipped by 7 bases and J by 7 bases, with 11 bases between them. The CDR3 has 12 amino acids. CDR1 is MDHEN and CDR2 is SYDVKM in the germline V gene. The CDR3 reads CASTRPGNIQYF. The CDR3 DNA sequence: TGTGCCAGCACCAGACCCGGGAACATTCAGTACTTC.

The gene calls are TRBV11-1 and TRBJ2-7; D may be TRBD2 (5 bases). The germline CDR1 and CDR2 sequences are SGHAT and FQDESV (reference sequence). V was cut by 3 bases and J by 0 bases, with 6 bases left in between. CDR3 length: 13 amino acids. This chain's CDR3 is CASSLAGSYEQYF. CDR3 DNA: TGTGCCAGCAGCTTGGCGGGCTCCTACGAGCAGTACTTC.

The chain couples TRBV9 to TRBJ1-1; D gene unclear. The V end was cut by 4 bases, the J end by 4 bases, with 11 bases between. The germline V gene encodes CDR1 SGDLS and CDR2 YYNGEE. This CDR3 comprises 13 residues. This CDR3 reads CASSPNSGTEAFF. CDR3 DNA: TGTGCCAGCAGCCCAAACTCAGGCACTGAAGCTTTCTTT.

The rearrangement links TRBV19 to TRBJ2-3, with a tentative D call TRBD1 (5 bases). Looked up from germline, CDR1 is LNHDA and CDR2 is SQIVND (reference sequence). Trimming left V 5 bases short and J 4 bases short, with 10 bases between. There are 13 residues in the CDR3. In nucleotides, the CDR3 is TGTGCCAGTAGTCGCGGACATTCAGATACGCAGTATTTT. It specifies CASSRGHSDTQYF.

The V call is TRBV7-2, the J call TRBJ2-2, with D unresolved. V was clipped by 6 bases and J by 1 base, with 9 bases between them. Germline CDR1 SGHTA, CDR2 FQGNSA. The CDR3 totals 14 residues. The CDR3 sequence is CASRLRRNTGELFF. For the CDR3, the DNA is TGTGCCAGCAGACTACGTAGGAACACCGGGGAGCTGTTTTTT.

A word on this clone: Other DNA sequences in this sample translate to the same CDR3. The genes are TRBV7-2 and TRBJ2-1; 8 nucleotides line up with TRBD2. CDR1 and CDR2 (germline): SGHTA, FQGNSA. J lost 1 base, V lost 4 bases, and 3 bases had no gene match. This CDR3 has 15 amino acids. The CDR3 DNA follows: TGTGCCAGCAGCTCCGGGGGGGGATCCTACAATGAGCAGTTCTTC. Residues: CASSSGGGSYNEQFF.

This chain joins TRBV11-3 and TRBJ2-2; 8 bases are a match to TRBD1. CDR1 is SGHNT and CDR2 is YENEEA in the germline V gene. The CDR3 covers 15 residues. J was trimmed by 6 bases and V by 5 bases; bases with no gene match: 8. CDR3 nucleotide sequence: TGTGCCAGCAGCCGGCTGGGACAGGTCGCCGGGGAGCTGTTTTTT. This codes for CASSRLGQVAGELFF.

V is TRBV2 and J is TRBJ2-5; possible D gene TRBD2, 6 bases. CDR1 SNHLY and CDR2 FYNNEI come from the germline V gene. Trimming cost V 8 bases and J 5 bases, with 21 bases left between them. The CDR3 has 15 amino acids. The DNA of the CDR3 is TGTGCCAGCGGGAAAATAGCGCTCGCGGGGGAGACCCAGTACTTC. Translating gives CASGKIALAGETQYF.

Of note for this clone: The sample carries other DNA sequences with the same CDR3. The rearrangement joins TRBV3-1 (or the pseudogene TRBV3-2) to TRBJ2-2; D might be TRBD2 (5 bases). The V and J ends lost 4 bases and 7 bases respectively, with 7 bases between them. The CDR3 runs 12 residues. Germline CDR1 reads LGHDT; CDR2 reads YNNKEL (reference sequence). The CDR3 nucleotides read TGTGCCAGCAGCCCCCGGGGCGGGGAGCTGTTTTTT. Its protein is CASSPRGGELFF.

The chain couples TRBV7-6 to TRBJ2-7; 7 nucleotides agree with TRBD1. V shed 4 bases and J 2 bases; nucleotides not matched to a gene: 11. The CDR3 length is 16 residues. The germline gives CDR1 SGHVS, CDR2 FNYEAQ. The CDR3 coding sequence is TGTGCCAGCAGCTCCAACCCCCCGACAGGGACCTACGAGCAGTACTTC. This translates into CASSSNPPTGTYEQYF.

This chain uses TRBV5-1 with TRBJ2-7; 8 positions match TRBD2. V was clipped by 6 bases and J by 6 bases; unmatched bases: 8. CDR1 and CDR2 (germline): SGHRS, YFSETQ. CDR3 length: 13 amino acids. DNA of the CDR3: TGCGCCAGCAAGGCGGGGGGACGTGGCGAGCAGTACTTC. The encoded protein is CASKAGGRGEQYF.

The chain joins TRBV24-1 to TRBJ2-1; TRBD2 aligns across 10 bases. Germline CDR1 and CDR2: KGHDR and SFDVKD. This CDR3 is built from 16 residues. J gave up 7 bases and V 4 bases, and 9 bases lay outside the gene matches. The CDR3: CATSDAGTSVRNEQFF. The CDR3 DNA sequence: TGTGCCACCAGTGACGCCGGGACTAGCGTAAGAAATGAGCAGTTCTTC.

V gene TRBV6-5 combines with J gene TRBJ1-2; no clear D. Trimming removed 10 bases from V and 5 bases from J, with 11 bases in between. Per the germline V gene, CDR1 is MNHEY and CDR2 is SVGAGI. The CDR3 totals 11 residues. The CDR3 sequence: CATRETYGYTF. CDR3 nucleotides: TGTGCCACGAGGGAAACGTATGGCTACACCTTC.

This chain joins TRBV5-6 and TRBJ2-7; weak D call: TRBD1 (5 bases). Germline assignment: CDR1 SGHDT and CDR2 YYEEEE. V was cut by 0 bases and J by 3 bases, with 10 bases left in between. This CDR3 contains 14 residues. CDR3 amino acids: CASSLAHDSYEQYF. The CDR3 DNA is TGTGCCAGCAGCTTGGCTCACGACAGCTACGAGCAGTACTTC.

The chain employs TRBV24-1 and TRBJ2-3; tentative D call: TRBD1 (6 bases). Germline CDR1 KGHDR, CDR2 SFDVKD. The ends were cut back, 0 bases at V and 1 base at J, with 10 bases in the middle. The CDR3 is 16 amino acids. CDR3 nucleotides: TGTGCCACCAGTGATTTGGGGGGACAAGGCACAGATACGCAGTATTTT. It translates to CATSDLGGQGTDTQYF.

The V and J genes are TRBV18 and TRBJ1-6; D is ambiguous. The length of the CDR3 is 15 residues. With 2 bases removed from V and 8 bases from J, the gap between germline ends came to 13 bases. Germline V gene lookup returns CDR1 KGHSH and CDR2 LQKENI. The CDR3 reads CASSPFVQTDSPLHF. CDR3 DNA: TGTGCCAGCTCACCATTCGTACAGACGGATTCACCCCTCCACTTT.

CDR3 amino acids: CASSLTRGISLVHTEAFF. The CDR3 coding sequence is TGTGCCAGCAGCTTGACAAGGGGCATTTCGTTAGTCCACACTGAAGCTTTCTTT. V usage is TRBV5-6 and J usage is TRBJ1-1; TRBD1 is a possible D gene (5 bases). The CDR3 is made up of 18 amino acids. Trimming pared 1 base from V and 3 bases from J, leaving 22 bases between. CDR1 is SGHDT, CDR2 YYEEEE, per germline.

The chain is built from TRBV10-3 and TRBJ1-3; D is unclear. Germline V lookup: CDR1 ENHRY, CDR2 SYGVKD. This CDR3 is 14 amino acids long. V was clipped by 4 bases and J by 8 bases, with 15 bases between them. The CDR3 here is CAISAALPGDTIYF. CDR3 coding DNA: TGTGCCATCAGTGCGGCCCTCCCCGGAGACACCATATATTTT.

The rearrangement links TRBV7-2 to TRBJ2-1; D is undetermined. The V and J ends lost 5 bases and 0 bases respectively, with 11 bases between them. The germline V gene encodes CDR1 SGHTA and CDR2 FQGNSA. CDR3 size: 15 residues. CDR3 residues: CASSADRSSYNEQFF. The CDR3 region has the DNA TGTGCCAGCAGCGCTGACCGGAGCTCCTACAATGAGCAGTTCTTC.

V gene TRBV21-1 combines with J gene TRBJ1-5; the table's D call, TRBD1, has no DNA check behind it. TRBV21-1 is reported as a pseudogene. The CDR3 covers 18 residues. This chain's CDR3 is CARSRDRGPFYSNQPQHF. The CDR3 bases are TGTGCCAGATCCCGGGACAGGGGACCTTTTTATAGCAATCAGCCCCAGCATTTT.

This rearrangement joins TRBV19 to TRBJ1-6, with TRBD1 matching over 10 bases. The germline V gene encodes CDR1 LNHDA and CDR2 SQIVND (reference sequence). V was clipped by 7 bases and J by 9 bases; unmatched bases: 3. The CDR3 contains 13 residues. The CDR3 bases are TGTGCCAGTACGGGACAGGGGACTTCACCCCTCCACTTT. Residues: CASTGQGTSPLHF.

This rearrangement joins TRBV19 to TRBJ2-1; D is unresolved. Germline V gives CDR1 LNHDA, CDR2 SQIVND (reference sequence). The CDR3 is 13 amino acids. V was pared by 4 bases and J by 5 bases, with 9 bases between. CDR3 sequence (DNA): TGTGCCAGTAGTAGTAGGCAGGACAATGAGCAGTTCTTC. Residues: CASSSRQDNEQFF.

This rearrangement joins TRBV4-2 to TRBJ2-7; 7 bases agree with TRBD2. CDR1 LGHNA and CDR2 YNFKEQ come from the germline V gene. The CDR3 loop spans 15 amino acids. The V segment lost 0 bases and the J segment 5 bases; nucleotides outside the gene matches: 7. DNA of the CDR3: TGTGCCAGCAGCCAAGATGGGAGGGCCTCTAACGAGCAGTACTTC. Encoded protein: CASSQDGRASNEQYF.

The CDR3, as DNA: TGCAGCGCCACCCCGGGGCAGGGGGGCTACACCTTC. It is translated as CSATPGQGGYTF. The chain uses TRBV29-1 and TRBJ1-2; TRBD1 might be the D (6 bases). The germline V gene encodes CDR1 SQVTM and CDR2 ANQGSEA. The CDR3 covers 12 residues. Trimming removed 7 bases at V and 8 bases at J, with 17 bases between.

The chain is built from TRBV7-2 and TRBJ1-1; no clear D. CDR3 length: 16 amino acids. The germline V gene has CDR1 SGHTA and CDR2 FQGNSA. V lost 1 base and J lost 0, with 12 bases in between. The CDR3 nucleotides read TGTGCCAGCAGCTTAGAGGTCGGGGTATTGAACACTGAAGCTTTCTTT. This translates into CASSLEVGVLNTEAFF.

This chain connects TRBV28 to TRBJ1-2; D call uncertain. The ends were cut back, 3 bases at V and 5 bases at J, with 13 bases in the middle. CDR3 length: 14 amino acids. The germline CDR1 and CDR2 sequences are MDHEN and SYDVKM. Written as DNA, the CDR3 is TGTGCCAGCAGTTTTGAGCGATCGGAGTATGGCTACACCTTC. This codes for CASSFERSEYGYTF.